This T cell receptor beta chain was observed in a study of blood T cell repertoires in COVID-19 (dated by TCRdb to the early 2020s). Looking at the study overall: Samples covering the acute and convalescent phases of COVID-19 were provided by collaborators in the United States, Italy and Spain. The material from the prospective study consisted of cDNA or gDNA derived from T cells, B-cell-depleted T cells, or PBMCs. The dataset comprised deeply sampled blood TCRbeta repertoires from subjects exposed to, actively infected with, or recovered from COVID-19. The repertoires were released in a freely available public database intended as a resource for research on the immune response to SARS-CoV-2. Samples were obtained from the ongoing ImmuneRACE study (first 160 participants) and from 1,000 to 1,500 subjects provided by 6 global collaborators. Sample metadata almost always included a de-identified subject ID, COVID-19 status, age in years and sex. Where available, HLA class I and class II types were obtained from metadata supplied by the sample provider rather than from assay-based typing.

Participants in the prospective study were enrolled through a virtual design, were aged about 18 to 100 years, and lived in 20 to 30 United States geographic areas. In the prospective study, participants were assigned to cohorts based on the clinical history participants reported in a screening survey and a study questionnaire. ImmuneRACE Cohort 3 recovered participants were defined by two consecutive negative NP/OP PCR tests, healthcare professional clearance, or symptom resolution. In the prospective study, mobile phlebotomists collected whole blood, serum and a nasopharyngeal or oropharyngeal swab from each participant. Additional blood draws and questionnaires over an approximately 2-month period could optionally be provided by prospective study participants. Before DNA extraction, blood samples from the prospective study were shipped at room temperature or frozen. The study at large found these results: Clinical and demographic metadata were provided uncurated, with the amount varying by source and participant.

TCRbeta CDR3 regions were amplified from genomic DNA by means of the immunoSEQ Assay, a bias-controlled multiplex PCR. For the original study's pipeline: The number of nucleated cells in each sample was estimated by amplification of reference gene primers within the assay. Sequence reads were collapsed and filtered to measure the absolute abundance of every unique TCRbeta CDR3 rearrangement. For each sample, productive Simpson clonality was calculated by taking the square root of Simpson's diversity index across productive rearrangements. TCRdb provides this immuneACCESS table in a form limited to in-frame rearrangements. Some clones are lacking; in checked studies, under half of them reflect an unresolved V gene, and why the rest are absent is not known. V and J calls and clone size are as listed in that table; D and trimming were resolved from the DNA. The sample table records around 240,000 clones; 70% to 90% of these occur just once. About 1.9% of the sample is held by the ten biggest clonotypes.

V is cut back by 4 bases and J by 6 bases, with 9 bases in the junction unmatched. From the cysteine up to the phenylalanine, the CDR3 has a length of 15 residues. Of the read, only the CDR3 DNA is kept; its 45 bases are in frame from base 1. The germline V gene provides CDR1 SGHRS and CDR2 YFSETQ. On this clone: No antigen is known for it. It has no much larger one-base neighbor in the sample; base qualities were not kept.

The rearranged chain carries TRBV5-1 and TRBJ2-7; TRBD1 fits 11 bases in the junction. This sequence was found in a woman aged 45-59 years who had recovered from COVID-19. The sample was PBMCs or T cells enriched from blood (not recorded which). The bases are TGCGCCAGCAGCCAAGGGGGGACAGGGGGATCCGAGCAGTACTTC. Translated, it gives CASSQGGTGGSEQYF.